This TCR beta chain comes out of a study of technical replicates of blood from a handful of donors. The assay was immunoSEQ multiplex PCR, and TCRdb's table has in-frame clones only and misses some. The repertoire holds 55,000 to 80,000 clones, with 98% as singletons. This CDR3 contains 15 residues. Germline CDR1 reads MGHRA; CDR2 reads YSYEKL. V was trimmed by 2 bases and J by 6 bases, leaving 15 bases between them. The receptor's source is a human donor in good health. This chain uses TRBV4-1 with TRBJ2-3; no clear D gene. The sequenced sample consisted of T cells isolated from PBMCs. Written as DNA, the CDR3 is TGCGCCAGCAGCCAACCTCCTGCGAAACTTGATACGCAGTATTTT. Residues: CASSQPPAKLDTQYF.